What follows describes a single T cell receptor (beta chain). What it recognizes is unknown. This table comes from immunoSEQ multiplex PCR, and its TCRdb copy is limited to in-frame clones, with some not included. Here the sample spans some 75,000 clones, approximately 81% being singletons. The data derive from a study of OX40 agonist ivuxolimab in advanced cancers. Study details: Patients with prior anti-PD-1, anti-PD-L1 or anti-CTLA-4 therapy were eligible; 35% to 45% had some. Findings and limits, study-wide: Circulating CD4+ and CD8+ T cells showed clonal expansion by week 6 at 0.1 to 3.0 mg/kg.

Germline values: CDR1 LNHDA, CDR2 SQIVND (reference sequence). V shed 9 bases and J 4 bases; nucleotides not matched to a gene: 17. The CDR3 length is 16 residues. Sample: CD4+ or CD8+ T cells sorted from blood, taken in a trial of the OX40 agonist ivuxolimab. The receptor was isolated from an adult with an advanced solid tumor such as melanoma, head and neck, liver or kidney cancer. The V and J genes are TRBV19 and TRBJ1-2, with TRBD1 identical over 7 bases. The CDR3 loop is CASYPPRAGGGYGYTF. In DNA form, the CDR3 reads TGTGCCAGCTACCCACCTCGGGCAGGGGGTGGCTATGGCTACACCTTC.